This T cell receptor beta chain was sequenced during a study of cytomegalovirus exposure and HLA in healthy donors. The CDR3 is made up of 16 amino acids. Unmatched junction bases numbered 8, after V lost 7 bases and J lost 1 base. Germline V CDR1 and CDR2: SGHRS, YFSETQ. The method was immunoSEQ multiplex PCR; TCRdb's version includes in-frame clones alone and lacks a portion of them. The sample contains about 100,000 clones, about 94% of which appear only once. The sequenced material came from PBMCs. This receptor was taken from a woman between 18 and 29 years old in good health and CMV-seronegative. The chain recombines TRBV5-1 with TRBJ2-3, with TRBD2 identical over 11 bases. DNA for the CDR3: TGCGCCAGCTACCAAGGTAGCGGGAGGGGCACAGATACGCAGTATTTT. Translated, it gives CASYQGSGRGTDTQYF. The variable domain in full, completed from reference TRBV5-1 and TRBJ2-3, reads KAGVTQTPRYLIKTRGQQVTLSCSPISGHRSVSWYQQTPGQGLQFLFEYFSETQRNKGNFPGRFSGRQFSNSRSEMNVSTLELGDSALYLCASYQGSGRGTDTQYFGPGTRLTVL.